These 8 T cell receptor beta chains share one sample of origin, sequenced in a study of CDR3 diversity in severe acne. TCRdb called the PCR reads again in MiXCR, with one record for every CDR3 protein. The repertoire holds more than 85,000 distinct CDR3 sequences, 51% seen once, with under 15% in the top ten. Source material: blood. Source of these receptors: a male donor with acne.

This clonotype occurred many times. The CDR3 DNA is TGTGCCATCAGTGCCCGGACAGGGGGCCACGAGCAGTACTTC. It yields the protein CAISARTGGHEQYF. The chain recombines TRBV10-3 with TRBJ2-7; 11 positions match TRBD1. Germline V gene lookup returns CDR1 ENHRY and CDR2 SYGVKD. CDR3 length equals 14 residues. V lost 4 bases and J lost 5; bases outside the gene matches: 4.

This clonotype was counted many times. The chain uses TRBV6-2 or TRBV6-3 and TRBJ2-1; D is perhaps TRBD2 (6 bases). The V end lost 8 bases, the J end lost 4 bases, and 15 bases lay between the germline ends. The CDR3 length is 14 residues. Germline loops: CDR1 MNHEY, CDR2 SVGEGT. Written as DNA, the CDR3 is TGTGCCAGCCGTAAGCGGGCGCGATACAATGAGCAGTTCTTC. Protein product: CASRKRARYNEQFF.

This clonotype was observed at least ten times. The J gene is TRBJ2-6, the V gene TRBV4-2, with D possibly TRBD1 on 6 matching bases. Trimming took 0 bases from V and 4 from J, leaving 10 bases between them. The CDR3 is made up of 16 amino acids. Looked up from germline, CDR1 is LGHNA and CDR2 is YNFKEQ. CDR3 residues: CASSQDWTAGANVLTF. The CDR3 region has the DNA TGTGCCAGCAGCCAAGATTGGACAGCCGGGGCCAACGTCCTGACTTTC.

This clonotype has a count of ten or more. This chain links TRBV7-6 with TRBJ2-7; 7 bases fit TRBD2. Trimming cost V 2 bases and J 2 bases; bases outside gene matches: 6. Germline V CDR1 and CDR2: SGHVS, FNYEAQ. There are 15 residues in the CDR3. CDR3 nucleotide sequence: TGTGCCAGCAGCTTATCGGGGGGAACAACCTACGAGCAGTACTTC. Its protein product is CASSLSGGTTYEQYF.

Turning to this clonotype: This could be a read error, since a much larger clone is one nucleotide away. This is likely a read error, given that the CDR3 carries no conserved phenylalanine or tryptophan at its end. CDR3 nucleotides: TGCAGCGTTGAAGCCAAGGACGGGGCATATGGCTACACCCTC. Protein product: CSVEAKDGAYGYTL. The chain carries TRBV29-1 and TRBJ1-2, with a tentative D call TRBD1 (5 bases). Per germline, CDR1 SQVTM and CDR2 ANQGSEA. This CDR3 has 14 residues. Trimming removed 1 base from V and 5 bases from J, with 14 bases in between.

About this clonotype itself: A clone one base away is much larger, so this may be a read error. The rearrangement links TRBV7-8 to TRBJ2-7; the D gene is possibly TRBD1 (7 bases). The V end lost 8 bases, the J end lost 2 bases, and 10 bases lay between the germline ends. The CDR3 covers 12 residues. Germline CDR1 and CDR2: SGHVS and FQNEAQ. CDR3 in DNA: TGTGCCAGCGCGGGACAGACCTACGAGCAGTACTTC. It encodes CASAGQTYEQYF.

This clonotype was seen just once. The J gene is TRBJ2-7, the V gene TRBV18; D is possibly TRBD2 (5 bases). Trimming pared 0 bases from V and 2 bases from J, leaving 5 bases between. The germline gives CDR1 KGHSH, CDR2 LQKENI. CDR3 length: 13 amino acids. CDR3 protein: CASSPPGAYEQYF. CDR3 bases: TGTGCCAGCTCACCACCGGGAGCCTACGAGCAGTACTTC.

This clonotype was seen repeatedly, ten times or more. At one boundary the junction diverges from the germline segment, which might be a read error. The chain links TRBV25-1 to TRBJ2-5; D is unresolved. The CDR3 loop spans 13 amino acids. Germline V gene data show CDR1 as MGHDK and CDR2 as SYGVNS. CDR3 region: CASSEWGVETQYF. As DNA, the CDR3 is TGTGCCAGCAGCGAATGGGGTGTCGAGACCCAGTACTTC.